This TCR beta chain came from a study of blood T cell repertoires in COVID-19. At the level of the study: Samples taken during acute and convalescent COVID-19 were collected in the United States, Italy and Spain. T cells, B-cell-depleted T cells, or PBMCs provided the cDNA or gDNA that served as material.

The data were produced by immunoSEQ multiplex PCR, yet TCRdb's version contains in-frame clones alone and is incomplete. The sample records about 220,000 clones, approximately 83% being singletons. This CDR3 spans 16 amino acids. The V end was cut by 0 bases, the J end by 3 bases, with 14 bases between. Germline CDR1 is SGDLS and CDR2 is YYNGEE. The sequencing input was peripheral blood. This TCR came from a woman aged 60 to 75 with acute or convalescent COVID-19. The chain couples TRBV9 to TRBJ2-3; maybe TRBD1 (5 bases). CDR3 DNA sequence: TGTGCCAGCAGCGTAGACGGAAGGGGCAGGACAGATACGCAGTATTTT. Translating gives CASSVDGRGRTDTQYF.